These T cell receptor beta chains were read from a single sample in a study of T-cell memory formation after mild COVID-19. TCRdb re-derived calls from the 5' RACE reads in MiXCR, one entry per CDR3 protein. Of fewer than 500,000 distinct CDR3 sequences listed, around a quarter were seen once; the top ten hold around an eighth. Sequencing input: PBMCs or a T cell subset sorted from them (not recorded which). The source is an adult woman who had mild COVID-19 (a few samples of this study predate the infection). Cell type and time point are not known. The CDR3 runs from the conserved cysteine through the conserved F or W. A D gene is named only where the DNA matches it firmly. Where a row states a size, it is once, few, many or the class of an expanded clone; other rows omit it.

j_call,clone_size,d_call,v_call,cdr3_aa,cdr3_nt
TRBJ2-7,-,-,TRBV11-3,CASSLDSRGQYF,TGTGCCAGCAGCTTGGACTCTCGGGGGCAGTACTTC
TRBJ2-7,-,TRBD2,TRBV6-2/TRBV6-3,CASSGRAYEQYF,TGTGCCAGTAGCGGGAGGGCCTACGAGCAGTACTTC
TRBJ2-3,-,TRBD2,TRBV6-2/TRBV6-3,CASSHLADPSTDTQYF,TGTGCCAGCAGTCATCTAGCGGACCCTAGCACAGATACGCAGTATTTT
TRBJ2-7,few,-,TRBV7-2,CASSLPGSQHYEQYF,TGTGCCAGCAGCTTACCTGGGAGTCAGCACTACGAGCAGTACTTC
TRBJ2-3,-,-,TRBV5-1,CASSRDLTATSTDTQYF,TGCGCCAGCAGCAGGGATCTGACAGCCACTAGCACAGATACGCAGTATTTT
TRBJ2-5,many,TRBD2,TRBV7-3,CASGAGVQETQYF,TGTGCCAGCGGAGCGGGAGTTCAAGAGACCCAGTACTTC
TRBJ2-7,-,-,TRBV20-1,CSASTGTATYEQYF,TGCAGTGCTAGTACCGGGACGGCGACCTACGAGCAGTACTTC
TRBJ2-7,few,TRBD2,TRBV4-1,CASSRSGGSSYEQYF,TGCGCCAGCAGCCGGAGCGGGGGGTCCTCCTACGAGCAGTACTTC
TRBJ1-6,-,-,TRBV11-3,CASSLARAYNSPLHF,TGTGCCAGCAGCTTAGCACGGGCATATAATTCACCCCTCCACTTT
TRBJ1-1,-,-,TRBV10-3,CAISGDNTEAFF,TGTGCCATCAGTGGGGACAACACTGAAGCTTTCTTT
TRBJ2-3,-,TRBD1,TRBV7-9,CASSPHWDRDTDTQYF,TGTGCCAGCAGCCCCCACTGGGACAGGGACACAGATACGCAGTATTTT
TRBJ1-5,-,-,TRBV12-3/TRBV12-4,CASSLTGTNNQPQHF,TGTGCCAGCAGTTTAACCGGGACTAACAATCAGCCCCAGCATTTT
TRBJ2-5,once,TRBD1,TRBV6-5,CASRPGTGRTQYF,TGTGCCAGCAGACCTGGGACAGGGAGAACCCAGTACTTC
TRBJ2-1,few,-,TRBV11-2,CASSLGVWNGSYSYNEQFF,TGTGCCAGCAGCTTAGGGGTCTGGAACGGGAGCTACTCCTACAATGAGCAGTTCTTC
TRBJ2-3,-,TRBD2,TRBV11-3,CASSFGGDTDTQYF,TGTGCCAGCAGCTTTGGGGGGGACACAGATACGCAGTATTTT
TRBJ1-2,-,-,TRBV11-2,CASSFRDGYGYTF,TGTGCCAGCAGCTTTAGGGACGGGTATGGCTACACCTTC
TRBJ2-1,many,-,TRBV12-3/TRBV12-4,CASSLVGGRDEQFF,TGTGCCAGCAGTTTAGTTGGGGGCAGGGATGAGCAGTTCTTC
TRBJ1-3,-,-,TRBV5-5,CASSWLRGRSGNTIYF,TGTGCCAGCAGCTGGCTCAGGGGACGATCAGGAAACACCATATATTTT
TRBJ1-1,-,TRBD1,TRBV7-2,CASSLRATGVDDTEAFF,TGTGCCAGCAGCTTAAGGGCAACAGGGGTGGACGACACTGAAGCTTTCTTT
TRBJ2-1,few,-,TRBV19,CASTTASGPSKQFF,TGTGCCAGTACCACCGCCAGCGGGCCTTCTAAGCAGTTCTTC
TRBJ2-1,-,TRBD2,TRBV5-1,CASSLSTGEGEQFF,TGCGCCAGCAGCTTGAGCACGGGGGAGGGTGAGCAGTTCTTC
TRBJ1-3,few,TRBD1,TRBV5-1,CASRSGGAGDTIYF,TGCGCCAGCAGATCAGGGGGCGCGGGTGACACCATATATTTT
TRBJ2-3,few,TRBD2,TRBV29-1,CSVDSGGKDTQYF,TGCAGCGTTGATAGCGGGGGGAAGGATACGCAGTATTTT
TRBJ2-7,once,TRBD1,TRBV5-1,CASSLDTGGVYEQYF,TGCGCCAGCAGCTTGGATACAGGGGGCGTCTACGAGCAGTACTTC
TRBJ1-4,-,-,TRBV5-1,CASSLEAGAATNEKLFF,TGCGCCAGCAGCTTGGAGGCGGGGGCGGCAACTAATGAAAAACTGTTTTTT
TRBJ2-2,medium-sized,-,TRBV5-1,CASSKGHRDPNTGELFF,TGCGCCAGCAGCAAGGGGCACAGAGATCCGAACACCGGGGAGCTGTTTTTT
TRBJ1-1,few,-,TRBV4-1,CASSQVQGVWAFF,TGCGCCAGCAGCCAAGTACAGGGCGTCTGGGCTTTCTTT
TRBJ2-7,-,-,TRBV11-2,CASSTLEAYEQYF,TGTGCCAGCAGCACCCTGGAGGCCTACGAGCAGTACTTC
TRBJ2-1,few,TRBD1,TRBV30,CAWSVTGVHGNFF,TGTGCCTGGAGTGTTACAGGGGTCCATGGAAACTTCTTC
TRBJ2-5,-,TRBD1,TRBV12-3/TRBV12-4,CASSFGQGRGQETQYF,TGTGCCAGCAGTTTTGGACAGGGAAGGGGGCAAGAGACCCAGTACTTC
TRBJ1-2,-,-,TRBV6-6,CASSYRGATNYGYTF,TGTGCCAGCAGTTACCGAGGGGCGACCAACTATGGCTACACCTTC
TRBJ2-3,-,TRBD2,TRBV7-3,CASSLMPSGEYTQYF,TGTGCCAGCAGCTTAATGCCTAGCGGGGAATATACGCAGTATTTT
TRBJ2-4,few,TRBD2,TRBV29-1,CSVEDSEREALNIQYF,TGCAGCGTTGAAGATTCCGAGCGGGAGGCCTTAAACATTCAGTACTTC
TRBJ2-6,-,-,TRBV5-1,CASSLGGGGANVLTF,TGCGCCAGCAGCTTGGGAGGAGGTGGGGCCAACGTCCTGACTTTC
TRBJ2-1,few,TRBD1,TRBV19,CASSIERQGFDEQFF,TGTGCCAGTAGTATAGAGAGACAGGGGTTCGATGAGCAGTTCTTC
TRBJ1-2,few,-,TRBV19,CASSMGVWGYGYTF,TGTGCCAGTAGTATGGGGGTATGGGGCTATGGCTACACCTTC
TRBJ1-5,few,-,TRBV11-2,CASSSGQQGDQPQHF,TGTGCCAGCAGCTCAGGACAGCAAGGCGATCAGCCCCAGCATTTT
TRBJ2-7,few,-,TRBV6-5,CASSQGHLYEQYF,TGTGCCAGCAGCCAGGGACATCTCTACGAGCAGTACTTC
TRBJ2-4,-,TRBD2,TRBV5-6,CASSPGLGVSIQYF,TGTGCCAGCAGCCCGGGACTAGGGGTCTCCATTCAGTACTTC
TRBJ2-1,few,-,TRBV6-4,CASSPGTRYNEQFF,TGTGCCAGCAGTCCTGGGACTCGCTACAATGAGCAGTTCTTC
TRBJ2-2,few,TRBD1,TRBV7-9,CASNRQGTNTGELFF,TGTGCCAGCAACAGACAGGGAACTAACACCGGGGAGCTGTTTTTT